These 9 T cell receptor beta chains were sequenced from one sample in a study of T cells in Graves' hyperthyroidism and ophthalmopathy. From RNA transcripts, TCR beta CDR3 regions were amplified. First-round RT-PCR with HTBI primers amplified the TCR CDR3 region. Each CDR3 protein gets one entry after TCRdb re-called the multiplex PCR reads with MiXCR. The sample holds about 570,000 distinct CDR3 sequences, about half seen once. Sequenced sample: peripheral blood or thyroid tissue (not recorded which). These receptors all stem from an adult woman with Graves' disease, either hyperthyroidism or ophthalmopathy (not recorded which).

This clonotype was seen at least ten times. This chain joins TRBV5-1 and TRBJ2-6, with 8 bases matching TRBD2. Germline V lookup: CDR1 SGHRS, CDR2 YFSETQ. This CDR3 is 18 amino acids long. V shed 4 bases, J shed 5 bases, and the junction held 14 bases outside the gene matches. The CDR3 loop is CASSPGGQGPRWANVLTF. CDR3 nucleotides: TGCGCCAGCAGCCCGGGGGGGCAGGGACCCAGGTGGGCCAACGTCCTGACTTTC.

This chain connects TRBV20-1 to TRBJ2-1, with TRBD1 as a possible D gene (5 bases). This CDR3 contains 12 residues. Trimming removed 3 bases from V and 6 bases from J, with 9 bases in between. The germline V gene has CDR1 DFQATT and CDR2 SNEGSKA (reference sequence). The CDR3 DNA reads TGCAGTGCTAGTCAGGGTCTCAATGAGCAGTTCTTC. Its protein product is CSASQGLNEQFF.

Notes on this clonotype: Since no conserved phenylalanine or tryptophan closes the CDR3, a read error is the likely cause. It is unclear where the CDR3 begins or ends on the DNA, so no DNA is shown, and the CDR3 is as TCRdb lists it. The chain employs TRBV15 and TRBJ2-7. The CDR3 is 8 residues long, counting both termini. Germline loops: CDR1 LNHNV, CDR2 YYDKDF (reference sequence). CDR3 amino acids: CATSRASS.

This chain uses TRBV10-2 with TRBJ1-6; D gene unclear. The germline CDR1 and CDR2 sequences are WSHSY and SAAADI. The V gene lost 0 bases and the J gene lost 7 bases, with 13 bases spanning the gap. The CDR3 length is 16 residues. The CDR3 is CASSESDTARNSPLHF. The CDR3 DNA reads as TGCGCCAGCAGTGAGTCCGACACGGCACGGAATTCACCCCTCCACTTT.

This clonotype was seen more than once but under ten times. This chain uses TRBV9 with TRBJ1-1, with 7 bases aligning to TRBD1. J was trimmed by 5 bases and V by 4 bases; bases with no gene match: 5. This CDR3 has 13 residues. The germline V gene has CDR1 SGDLS and CDR2 YYNGEE. The CDR3 DNA is TGTGCCAGCAGCCCTTGGACAGGAACTGAAGCTTTCTTT. As protein: CASSPWTGTEAFF.

The V gene is TRBV11-1, the J gene TRBJ1-1, with a tentative D call TRBD1 (5 bases). The CDR3 runs to 13 residues. CDR1 SGHAT and CDR2 FQDESV come from the germline V gene (reference sequence). Trimming removed 9 bases from V and 0 bases from J, with 11 bases in between. The CDR3 sequence is CARNRPMNTEAFF. CDR3 sequence (DNA): TGTGCCAGGAACAGGCCGATGAACACTGAAGCTTTCTTT.

This chain connects TRBV19 to TRBJ2-2; TRBD2 aligns across 7 bases. The J call may be wrong; the DNA end is better matched by TRBJ2-3. Germline V lookup: CDR1 LNHDA, CDR2 SQIVND (reference sequence). The length of the CDR3 is 14 residues. CDR3 amino acids: CASIPGGSTDTQYF. The CDR3, as DNA: TGTGCCAGTATTCCCGGGGGGAGCACAGATACGCAGTATTTT.

This clonotype was detected once. The rearrangement links TRBV28 to TRBJ2-7; TRBD1 matches at 9 bases. Trimming took 5 bases from V and 5 from J; bases not matched to a gene: 7. The CDR3 length is 14 residues. Germline CDR1 and CDR2: MDHEN and SYDVKM. The CDR3 coding sequence is TGTGCCAGCAGTACCGGGACAGGGCGGAACGAGCAGTACTTC. Encoded protein: CASSTGTGRNEQYF.

This clonotype occurred a few times. CDR3 in amino acids: CASSDNSRGTEAFF. CDR3 sequence (DNA): TGTGCCAGCAGCGACAACTCAAGGGGCACTGAAGCTTTCTTT. The V gene is TRBV7-9, the J gene TRBJ1-1, with D maybe TRBD1 (5 bases). Trimming cost V 5 bases and J 4 bases, with 14 bases left between them. Germline V gives CDR1 SEHNR, CDR2 FQNEAQ (reference sequence). The CDR3 totals 14 residues.